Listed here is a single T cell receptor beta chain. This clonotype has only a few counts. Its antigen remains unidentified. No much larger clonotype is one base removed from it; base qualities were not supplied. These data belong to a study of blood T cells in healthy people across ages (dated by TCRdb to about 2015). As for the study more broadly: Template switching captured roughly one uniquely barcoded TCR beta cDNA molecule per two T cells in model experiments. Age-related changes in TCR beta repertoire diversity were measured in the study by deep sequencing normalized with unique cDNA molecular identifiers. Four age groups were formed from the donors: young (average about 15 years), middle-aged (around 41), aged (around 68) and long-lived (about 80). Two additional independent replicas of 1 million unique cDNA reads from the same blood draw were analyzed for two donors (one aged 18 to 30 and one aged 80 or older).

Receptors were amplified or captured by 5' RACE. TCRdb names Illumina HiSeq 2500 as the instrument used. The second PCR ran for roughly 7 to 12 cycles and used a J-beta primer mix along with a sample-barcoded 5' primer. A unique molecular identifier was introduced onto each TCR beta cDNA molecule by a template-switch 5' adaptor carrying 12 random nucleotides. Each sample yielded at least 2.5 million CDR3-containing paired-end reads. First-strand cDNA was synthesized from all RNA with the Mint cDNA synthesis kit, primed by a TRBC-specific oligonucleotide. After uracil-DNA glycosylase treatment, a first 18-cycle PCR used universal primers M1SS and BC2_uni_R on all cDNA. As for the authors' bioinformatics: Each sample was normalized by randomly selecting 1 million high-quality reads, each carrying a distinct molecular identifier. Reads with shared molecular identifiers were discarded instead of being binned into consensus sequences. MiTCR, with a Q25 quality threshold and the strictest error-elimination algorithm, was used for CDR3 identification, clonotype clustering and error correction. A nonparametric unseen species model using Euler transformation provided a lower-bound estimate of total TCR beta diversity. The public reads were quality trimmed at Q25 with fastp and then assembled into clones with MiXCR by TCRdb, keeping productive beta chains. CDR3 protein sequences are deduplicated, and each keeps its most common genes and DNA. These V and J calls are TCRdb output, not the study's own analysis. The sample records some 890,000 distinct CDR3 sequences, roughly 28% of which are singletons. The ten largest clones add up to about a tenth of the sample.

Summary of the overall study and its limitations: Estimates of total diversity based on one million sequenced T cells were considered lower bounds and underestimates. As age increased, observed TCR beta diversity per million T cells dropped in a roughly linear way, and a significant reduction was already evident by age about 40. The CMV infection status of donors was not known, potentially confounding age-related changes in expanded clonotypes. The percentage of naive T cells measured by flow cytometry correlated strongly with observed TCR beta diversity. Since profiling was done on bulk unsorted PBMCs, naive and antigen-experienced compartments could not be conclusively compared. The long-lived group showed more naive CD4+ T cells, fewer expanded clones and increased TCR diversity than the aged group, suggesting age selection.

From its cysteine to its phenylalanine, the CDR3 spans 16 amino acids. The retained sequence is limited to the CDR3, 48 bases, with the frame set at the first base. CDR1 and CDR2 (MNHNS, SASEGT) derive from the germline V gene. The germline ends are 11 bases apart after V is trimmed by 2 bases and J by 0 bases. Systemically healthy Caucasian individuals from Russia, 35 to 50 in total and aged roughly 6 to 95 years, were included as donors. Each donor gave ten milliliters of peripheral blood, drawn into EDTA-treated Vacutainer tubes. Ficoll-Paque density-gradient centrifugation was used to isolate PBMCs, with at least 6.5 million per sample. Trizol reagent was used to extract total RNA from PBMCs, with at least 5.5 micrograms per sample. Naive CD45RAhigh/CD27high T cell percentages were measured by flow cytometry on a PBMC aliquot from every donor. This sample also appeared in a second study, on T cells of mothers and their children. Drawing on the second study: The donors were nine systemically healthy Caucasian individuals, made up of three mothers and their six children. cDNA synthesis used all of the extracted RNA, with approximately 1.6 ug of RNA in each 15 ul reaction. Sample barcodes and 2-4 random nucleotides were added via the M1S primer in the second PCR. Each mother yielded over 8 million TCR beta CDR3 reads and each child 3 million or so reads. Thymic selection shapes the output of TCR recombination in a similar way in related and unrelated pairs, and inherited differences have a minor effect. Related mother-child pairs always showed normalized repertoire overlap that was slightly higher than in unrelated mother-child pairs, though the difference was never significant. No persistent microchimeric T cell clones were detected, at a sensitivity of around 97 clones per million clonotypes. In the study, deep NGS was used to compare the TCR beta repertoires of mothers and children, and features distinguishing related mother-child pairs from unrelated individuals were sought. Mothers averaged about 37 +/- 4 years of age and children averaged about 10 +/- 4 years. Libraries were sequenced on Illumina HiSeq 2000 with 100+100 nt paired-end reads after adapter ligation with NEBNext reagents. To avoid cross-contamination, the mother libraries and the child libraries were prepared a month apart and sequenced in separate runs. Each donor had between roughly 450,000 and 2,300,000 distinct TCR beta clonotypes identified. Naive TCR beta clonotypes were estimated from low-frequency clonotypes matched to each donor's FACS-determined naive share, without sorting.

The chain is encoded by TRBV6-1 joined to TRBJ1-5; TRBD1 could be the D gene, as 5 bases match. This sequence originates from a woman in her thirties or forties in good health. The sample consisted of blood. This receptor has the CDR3 CASSEYGGPSNQPQHF. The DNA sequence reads TGTGCCAGCAGTGAATATGGGGGACCTAGCAATCAGCCCCAGCATTTT.